Given below is one TCR beta chain in context. A TCRbeta library incorporating unique molecular identifiers was prepared. TCRdb independently ran MiXCR on the PCR reads; one entry per CDR3 protein. The data contain over 100,000 distinct CDR3 sequences, about a tenth of them singletons. Germline V gene data show CDR1 as SGHRS and CDR2 as YFSETQ. V was pared by 0 bases and J by 5 bases, with 5 bases of the junction left unmatched. This CDR3 has 16 residues. These data belong to a study of T-cell reconstitution after alpha-beta-depleted transplantation in children. The material sequenced was PBMCs, taken before TCRalphabeta/CD19-depleted stem cell transplant. This TCR came from a boy aged 2 to 10 with acute lymphoblastic leukemia, due to receive a stem cell transplant. J is TRBJ2-1 and V is TRBV5-1, with 10 bases identical to TRBD2. The CDR3 nucleotides are TGCGCCAGCAGCTTGGAACTAGCGGGGTCAAACAATGAGCAGTTCTTC. Amino acid sequence: CASSLELAGSNNEQFF. The whole variable domain, filled in from reference TRBV5-1 and TRBJ2-1, reads KAGVTQTPRYLIKTRGQQVTLSCSPISGHRSVSWYQQTPGQGLQFLFEYFSETQRNKGNFPGRFSGRQFSNSRSEMNVSTLELGDSALYLCASSLELAGSNNEQFFGPGTRLTVL.